The following is a T cell receptor beta chain sequence with its context. What it binds is unknown. The CDR3 loop spans 19 amino acids. The V and J ends lost 0 bases and 0 bases respectively, with 17 bases between them. The germline CDR1 and CDR2 sequences are MGHRA and YSYEKL. Each donor was healthy, and each was a bone marrow donor. The source of the sample is a study of cytomegalovirus exposure and HLA in healthy donors. PCR primers comprised 60 Vbeta and 13 Jbeta primers. Sequencing was performed with immunoSEQ multiplex PCR; in TCRdb, only in-frame clones are kept and a portion is missing. Seen here are 85,000 to 100,000 clones, over 70% observed once, and the top ten hold less than 9.5%. Study-wide points: In a later analysis, V- and J-gene trimming of beta chains associated with a DCLRE1C missense variant, replicated independently. Researchers reported that a few CMV-associated chains were confirmed in vitro as CMV antigen-specific. Researchers catalogued approximately 160 TCR beta chains as cytomegalovirus-associated.

The rearrangement links TRBV4-1 to TRBJ1-4; tentative D call: TRBD1 (5 bases). This clonotype originated in a man over 45 in good health and CMV-seropositive. The sequenced material came from PBMCs. The CDR3 sequence: CASSQESLGGFATNEKLFF. CDR3 DNA sequence: TGCGCCAGCAGCCAAGAGTCCCTTGGGGGGTTTGCAACTAATGAAAAACTGTTTTTT.